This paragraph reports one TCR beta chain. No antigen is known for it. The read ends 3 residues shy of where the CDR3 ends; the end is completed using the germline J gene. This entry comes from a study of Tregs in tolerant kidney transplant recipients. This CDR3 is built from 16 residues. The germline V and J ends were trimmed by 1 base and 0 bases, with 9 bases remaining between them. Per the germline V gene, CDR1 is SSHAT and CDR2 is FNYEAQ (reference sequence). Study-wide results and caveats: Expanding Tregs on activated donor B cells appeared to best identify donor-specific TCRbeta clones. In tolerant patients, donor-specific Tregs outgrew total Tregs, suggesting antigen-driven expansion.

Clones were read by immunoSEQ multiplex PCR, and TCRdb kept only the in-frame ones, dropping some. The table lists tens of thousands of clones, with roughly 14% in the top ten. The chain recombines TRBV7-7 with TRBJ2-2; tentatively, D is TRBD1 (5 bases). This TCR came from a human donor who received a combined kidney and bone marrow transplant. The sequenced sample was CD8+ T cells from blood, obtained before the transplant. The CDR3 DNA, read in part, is TGTGCCAGCAGCTTAGGTATAGGGGCGAACACCGGGGAG. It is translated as CASSLGIGANTGE. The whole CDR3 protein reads CASSLGIGANTGELFF.